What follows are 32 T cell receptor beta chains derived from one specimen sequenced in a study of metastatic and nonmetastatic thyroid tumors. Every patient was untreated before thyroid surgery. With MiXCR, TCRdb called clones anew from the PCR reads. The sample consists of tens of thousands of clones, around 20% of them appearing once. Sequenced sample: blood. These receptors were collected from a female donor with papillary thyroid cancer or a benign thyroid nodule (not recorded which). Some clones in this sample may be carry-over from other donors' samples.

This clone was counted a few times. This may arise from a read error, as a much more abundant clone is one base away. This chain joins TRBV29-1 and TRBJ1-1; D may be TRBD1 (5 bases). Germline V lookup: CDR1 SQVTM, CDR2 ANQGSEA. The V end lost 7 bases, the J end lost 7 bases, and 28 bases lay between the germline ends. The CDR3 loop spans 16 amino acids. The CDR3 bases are TGCAGCGCACGGGGCCCCCAGGTCCCCCAGAACGGTGAAGCTTTCTTT. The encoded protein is CSARGPQVPQNGEAFF.

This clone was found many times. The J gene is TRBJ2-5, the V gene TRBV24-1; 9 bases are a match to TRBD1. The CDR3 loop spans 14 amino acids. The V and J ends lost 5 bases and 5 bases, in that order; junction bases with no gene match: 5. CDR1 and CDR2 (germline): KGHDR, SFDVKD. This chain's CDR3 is CATSAQQGAETQYF. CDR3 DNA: TGTGCCACCAGTGCCCAACAGGGGGCGGAGACCCAGTACTTC.

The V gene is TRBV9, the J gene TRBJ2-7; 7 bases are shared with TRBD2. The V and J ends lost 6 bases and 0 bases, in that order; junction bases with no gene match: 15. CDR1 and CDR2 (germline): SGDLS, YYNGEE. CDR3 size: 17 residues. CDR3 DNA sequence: TGTGCCAGCACCTTAGGGACTAACGGGAGTAGCTCCTACGAGCAGTACTTC. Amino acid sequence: CASTLGTNGSSSYEQYF.

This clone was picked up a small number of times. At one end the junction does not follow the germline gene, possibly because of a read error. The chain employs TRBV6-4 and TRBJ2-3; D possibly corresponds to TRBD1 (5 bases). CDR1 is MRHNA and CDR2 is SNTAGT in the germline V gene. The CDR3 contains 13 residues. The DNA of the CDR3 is TGTACCAGCAGTGACAGTGAGGCAGATACGCAGTATTTT. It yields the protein CTSSDSEADTQYF.

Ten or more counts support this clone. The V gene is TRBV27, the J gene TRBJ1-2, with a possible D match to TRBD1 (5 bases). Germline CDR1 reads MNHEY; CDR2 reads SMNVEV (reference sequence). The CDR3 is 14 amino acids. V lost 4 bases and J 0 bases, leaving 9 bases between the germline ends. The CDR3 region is CASSSPGTNYGYTF. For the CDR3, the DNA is TGTGCCAGCAGTTCTCCAGGGACTAACTATGGCTACACCTTC.

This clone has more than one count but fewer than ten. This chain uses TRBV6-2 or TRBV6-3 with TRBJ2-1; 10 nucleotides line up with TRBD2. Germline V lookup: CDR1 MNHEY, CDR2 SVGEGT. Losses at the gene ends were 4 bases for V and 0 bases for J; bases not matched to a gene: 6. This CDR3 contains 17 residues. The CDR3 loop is CASSWTSGASSYNEQFF. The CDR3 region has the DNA TGTGCCAGCAGTTGGACTAGCGGAGCTAGCTCCTACAATGAGCAGTTCTTC.

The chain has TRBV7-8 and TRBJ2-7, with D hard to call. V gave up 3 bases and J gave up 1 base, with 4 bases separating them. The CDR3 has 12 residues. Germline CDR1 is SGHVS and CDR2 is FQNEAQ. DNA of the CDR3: TGTGCCAGCAGCTTGGGATCCTACGAGCAGTACTTC. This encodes CASSLGSYEQYF.

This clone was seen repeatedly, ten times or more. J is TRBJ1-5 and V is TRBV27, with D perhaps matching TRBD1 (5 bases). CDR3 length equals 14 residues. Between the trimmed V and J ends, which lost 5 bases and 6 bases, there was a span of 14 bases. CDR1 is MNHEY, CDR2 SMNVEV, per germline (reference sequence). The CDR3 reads CASSDRIGGQPQHF. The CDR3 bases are TGTGCCAGCAGTGACCGGATCGGGGGTCAGCCCCAGCATTTT.

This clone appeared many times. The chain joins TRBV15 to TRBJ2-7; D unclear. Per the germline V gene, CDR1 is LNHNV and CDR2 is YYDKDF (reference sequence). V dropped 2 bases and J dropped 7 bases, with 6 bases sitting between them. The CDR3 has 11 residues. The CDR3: CATSRLGEQYF. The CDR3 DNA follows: TGTGCCACCAGCAGACTCGGGGAGCAGTACTTC.

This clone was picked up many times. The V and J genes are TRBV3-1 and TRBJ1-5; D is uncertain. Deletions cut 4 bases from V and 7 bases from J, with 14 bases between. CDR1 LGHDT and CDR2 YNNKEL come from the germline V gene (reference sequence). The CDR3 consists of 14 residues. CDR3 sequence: CASSLGSSGQPQHF. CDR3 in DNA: TGTGCCAGCAGCCTCGGCTCTTCCGGGCAGCCCCAGCATTTT.

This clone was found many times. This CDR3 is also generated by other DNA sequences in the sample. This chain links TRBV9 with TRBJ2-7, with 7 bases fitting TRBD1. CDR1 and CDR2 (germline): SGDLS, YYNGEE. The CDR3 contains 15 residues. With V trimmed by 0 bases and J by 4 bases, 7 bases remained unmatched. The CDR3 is CASSVGPTGSYEQYF. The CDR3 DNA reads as TGTGCCAGCAGCGTAGGGCCGACAGGGTCGTACGAGCAGTACTTC. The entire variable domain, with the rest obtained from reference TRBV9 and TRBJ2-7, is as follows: DSGVTQTPKHLITATGQRVTLRCSPRSGDLSVYWYQQSLDQGLQFLIQYYNGEERAKGNILERFSAQQFPDLHSELNLSSLELGDSALYFCASSVGPTGSYEQYFGPGTRLTVT.

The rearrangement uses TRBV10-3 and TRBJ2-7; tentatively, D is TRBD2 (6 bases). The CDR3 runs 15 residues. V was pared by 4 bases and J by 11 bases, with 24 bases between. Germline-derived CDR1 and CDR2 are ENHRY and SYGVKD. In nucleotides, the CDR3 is TGTGCCATCAGTGCGCTCCTAGGGACTCAACGCGCGAAGTACTTC. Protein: CAISALLGTQRAKYF.

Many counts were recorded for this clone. In nucleotides, the CDR3 is TGTGCCAGCATTGGGACAGCCCCAACTAGCGAGCAGTACTTC. Its protein product is CASIGTAPTSEQYF. The V and J genes are TRBV25-1 and TRBJ2-7; 7 positions agree with TRBD1. J lost 6 bases, V lost 7 bases, and 12 bases had no gene match. Germline-derived CDR1 and CDR2 are MGHDK and SYGVNS. This CDR3 spans 14 amino acids.

The CDR3 loop is CASSTTDAGSSDTQYF. The CDR3, as DNA: TGTGCCAGCAGCACCACCGATGCGGGAAGCTCAGATACGCAGTATTTT. The rearrangement links TRBV11-2 to TRBJ2-3; maybe TRBD2 (6 bases). V lost 5 bases, J lost 4 bases, and 19 bases lay in between. This CDR3 spans 16 amino acids. The V gene's germline CDR1 is SGHAT and CDR2 FQNNGV.

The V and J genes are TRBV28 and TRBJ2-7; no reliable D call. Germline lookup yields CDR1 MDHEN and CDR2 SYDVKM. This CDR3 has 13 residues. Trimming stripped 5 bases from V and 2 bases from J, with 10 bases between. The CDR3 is CASSRWQPYEQYF. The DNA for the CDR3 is TGTGCCAGCAGTCGGTGGCAGCCCTACGAGCAGTACTTC.

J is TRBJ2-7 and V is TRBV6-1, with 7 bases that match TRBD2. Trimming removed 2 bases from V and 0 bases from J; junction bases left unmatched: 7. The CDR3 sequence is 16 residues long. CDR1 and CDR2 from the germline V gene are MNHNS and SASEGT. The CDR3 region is CASSELLALSSYEQYF. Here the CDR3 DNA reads TGTGCCAGCAGTGAATTACTAGCGCTTAGCTCCTACGAGCAGTACTTC.

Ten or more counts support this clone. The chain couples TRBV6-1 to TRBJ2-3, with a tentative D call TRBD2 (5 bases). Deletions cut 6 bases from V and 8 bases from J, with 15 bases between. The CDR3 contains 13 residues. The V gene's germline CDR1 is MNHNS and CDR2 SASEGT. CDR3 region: CASSEGKAGTQYF. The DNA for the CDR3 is TGTGCCAGCAGCGAGGGTAAGGCCGGTACGCAGTATTTT.

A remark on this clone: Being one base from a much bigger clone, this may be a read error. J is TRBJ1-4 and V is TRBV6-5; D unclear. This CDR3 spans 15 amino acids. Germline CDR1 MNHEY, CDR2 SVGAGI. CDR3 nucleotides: TGTGCCAGCAGTTATCAGAGTGCAACTAACGAAAAACTGTTTTTT. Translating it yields CASSYQSATNEKLFF.

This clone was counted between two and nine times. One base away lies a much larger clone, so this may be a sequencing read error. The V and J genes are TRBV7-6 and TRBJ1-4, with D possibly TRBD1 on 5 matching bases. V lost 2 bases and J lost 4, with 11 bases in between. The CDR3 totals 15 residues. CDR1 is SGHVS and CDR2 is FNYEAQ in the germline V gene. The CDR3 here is CASSLSGLDNEKLFF. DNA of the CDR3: TGTGCCAGCAGCTTATCGGGGCTTGATAATGAAAAACTGTTTTTT.

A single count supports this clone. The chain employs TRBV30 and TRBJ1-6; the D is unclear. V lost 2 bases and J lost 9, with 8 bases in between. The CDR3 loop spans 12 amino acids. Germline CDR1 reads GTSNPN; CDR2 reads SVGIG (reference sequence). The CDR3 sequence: CAWSPGSSPLHF. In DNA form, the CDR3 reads TGTGCCTGGAGTCCGGGAAGTTCACCCCTCCACTTT.

In DNA, the CDR3 is TGTGCCAGCAGCTTAGGTCAGGCGGGAACCGGGGAGCTGTTTTTT. This encodes CASSLGQAGTGELFF. This chain links TRBV7-6 with TRBJ2-2, with D possibly TRBD2 on 6 matching bases. V shed 1 base and J shed 5 bases, with 11 bases lying between them. Germline V gene lookup returns CDR1 SGHVS and CDR2 FNYEAQ. CDR3 length: 15 amino acids.

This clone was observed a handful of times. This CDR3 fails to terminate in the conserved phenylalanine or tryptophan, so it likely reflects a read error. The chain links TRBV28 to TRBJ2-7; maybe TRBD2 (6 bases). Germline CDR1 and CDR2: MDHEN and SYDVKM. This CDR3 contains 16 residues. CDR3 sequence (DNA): TGTGACAGCAGTTTATGTGCGGGCGGGAACTCCTACGAGCAGTACTGC. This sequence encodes CDSSLCAGGNSYEQYC.

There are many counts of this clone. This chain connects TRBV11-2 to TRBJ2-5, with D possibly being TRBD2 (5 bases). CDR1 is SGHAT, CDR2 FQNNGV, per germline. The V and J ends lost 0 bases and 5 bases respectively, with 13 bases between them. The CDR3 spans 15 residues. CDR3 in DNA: TGTGCCAGCAGCTTAGATCCTGGGCCGGGGGAGACCCAGTACTTC. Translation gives CASSLDPGPGETQYF.

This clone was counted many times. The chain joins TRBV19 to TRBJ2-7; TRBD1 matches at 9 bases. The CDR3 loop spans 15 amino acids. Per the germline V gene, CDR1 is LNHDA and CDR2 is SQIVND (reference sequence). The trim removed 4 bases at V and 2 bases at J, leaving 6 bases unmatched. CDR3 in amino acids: CASSTGQGSPYEQYF. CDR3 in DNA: TGTGCCAGTAGTACCGGACAGGGGTCCCCCTACGAGCAGTACTTC.

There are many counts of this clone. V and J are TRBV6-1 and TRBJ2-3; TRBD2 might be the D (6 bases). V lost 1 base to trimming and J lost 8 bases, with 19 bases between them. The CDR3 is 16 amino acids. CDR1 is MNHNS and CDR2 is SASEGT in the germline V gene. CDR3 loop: CASSEVSVGGYGTQYF. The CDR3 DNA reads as TGTGCCAGCAGTGAAGTGAGTGTGGGAGGATACGGTACGCAGTATTTT.

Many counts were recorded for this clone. DNA for the CDR3: TGTGCCAGCAGCTTAGGGCAGGGAGGTGGAAACACCATATATTTT. This codes for CASSLGQGGGNTIYF. The chain uses TRBV7-9 and TRBJ1-3, with D possibly TRBD1 on 5 matching bases. The germline V gene has CDR1 SEHNR and CDR2 FQNEAQ (reference sequence). The CDR3 runs to 15 residues. Trimming stripped 1 base from V and 3 bases from J, with 10 bases between.

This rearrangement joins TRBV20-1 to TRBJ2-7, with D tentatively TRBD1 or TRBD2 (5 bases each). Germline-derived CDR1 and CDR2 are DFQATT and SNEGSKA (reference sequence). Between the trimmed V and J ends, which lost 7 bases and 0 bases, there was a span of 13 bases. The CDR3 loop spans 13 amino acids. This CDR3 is CSGGLAVSYEQYF. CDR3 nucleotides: TGCAGTGGGGGGTTAGCTGTCTCCTACGAGCAGTACTTC.

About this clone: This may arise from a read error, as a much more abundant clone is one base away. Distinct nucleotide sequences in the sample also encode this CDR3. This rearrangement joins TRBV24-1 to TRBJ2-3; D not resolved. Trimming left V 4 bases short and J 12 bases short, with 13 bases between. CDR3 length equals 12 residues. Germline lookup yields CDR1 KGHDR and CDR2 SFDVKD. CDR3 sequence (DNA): TGTGCCACCAGTGAACCCGTCGGAGTTCAGTATTTT. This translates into CATSEPVGVQYF.

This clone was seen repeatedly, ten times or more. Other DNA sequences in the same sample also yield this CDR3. CDR3 coding DNA: TGTGCCAGCAGCCCGGCCGGGTTTTACAATGAGCAGTTCTTC. As protein: CASSPAGFYNEQFF. The rearrangement joins TRBV7-3 to TRBJ2-1; D ambiguous. The germline V and J ends were trimmed by 5 bases and 4 bases, with 12 bases remaining between them. Germline CDR1 SGHTA, CDR2 FQGTGA. This CDR3 is 14 amino acids long.

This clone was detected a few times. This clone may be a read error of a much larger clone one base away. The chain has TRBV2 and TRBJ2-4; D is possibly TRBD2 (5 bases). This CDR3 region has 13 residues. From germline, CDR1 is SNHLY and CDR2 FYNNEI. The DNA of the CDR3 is TGTGCCAGCGACCGGGGAGCCAAAAACATTGAGTACTTC. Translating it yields CASDRGAKNIEYF. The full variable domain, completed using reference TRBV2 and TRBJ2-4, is EPEVTQTPSHQVTQMGQEVILRCVPISNHLYFYWYRQILGQKVEFLVSFYNNEISEKSEIFDDQFSVERPDGSNFTLKIRSTKLEDSAMYFCASDRGAKNIEYFGAGTRLSVL.

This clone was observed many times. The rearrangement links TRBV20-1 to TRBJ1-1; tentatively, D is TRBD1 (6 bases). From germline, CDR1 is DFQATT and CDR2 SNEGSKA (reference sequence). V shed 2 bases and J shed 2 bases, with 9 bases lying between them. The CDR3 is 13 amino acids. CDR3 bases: TGCAGTGCTAGACGGGACACAAACACTGAAGCTTTCTTT. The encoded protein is CSARRDTNTEAFF.

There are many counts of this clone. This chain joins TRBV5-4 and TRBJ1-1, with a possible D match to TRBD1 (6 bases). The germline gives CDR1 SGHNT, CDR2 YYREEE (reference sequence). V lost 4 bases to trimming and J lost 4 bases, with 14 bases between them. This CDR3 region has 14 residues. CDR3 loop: CASSKGGPGTEAFF. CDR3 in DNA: TGTGCCAGCAGCAAGGGGGGCCCGGGCACTGAAGCTTTCTTT.